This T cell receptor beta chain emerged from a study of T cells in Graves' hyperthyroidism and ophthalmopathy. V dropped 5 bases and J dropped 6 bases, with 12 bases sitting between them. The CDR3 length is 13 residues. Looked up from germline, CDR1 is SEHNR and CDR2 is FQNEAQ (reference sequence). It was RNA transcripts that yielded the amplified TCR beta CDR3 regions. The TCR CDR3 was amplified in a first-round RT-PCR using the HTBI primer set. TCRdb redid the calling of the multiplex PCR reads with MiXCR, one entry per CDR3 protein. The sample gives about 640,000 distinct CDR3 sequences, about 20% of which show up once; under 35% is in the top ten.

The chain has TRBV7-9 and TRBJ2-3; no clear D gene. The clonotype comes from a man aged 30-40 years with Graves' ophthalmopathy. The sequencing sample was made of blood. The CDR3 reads CASSGNSSDTQYF. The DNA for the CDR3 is TGTGCCAGCAGCGGAAATTCGTCGGATACGCAGTATTTT.